These 2 T cell receptor beta chains originate from one sample sequenced in a study of T cells in Graves' hyperthyroidism and ophthalmopathy. RNA transcripts were the template for amplifying TCR beta CDR3 regions. HTBI primers were the set used in a first-round RT-PCR of the TCR CDR3. TCRdb redid the calling of the multiplex PCR reads with MiXCR, one entry per CDR3 protein. This repertoire shows 500,000 to 650,000 distinct CDR3 sequences, 15% to 20% found once; its top ten account for around 17%. The sample comprised blood. The receptors here all came from a woman younger than 35 with Graves' ophthalmopathy.

This clonotype was counted at least ten times. The V call is TRBV12-3 or TRBV12-4, the J call TRBJ2-7; weak D call: TRBD2 (6 bases). Trimming cost V 7 bases and J 0 bases, with 16 bases left between them. There are 15 residues in the CDR3. The CDR3, as DNA: TGTGCCAGCACCGGCGGGACGGCGAGCTCCTACGAGCAGTACTTC. This translates into CASTGGTASSYEQYF.

This clonotype was seen at least ten times. The chain carries TRBV28 and TRBJ2-3, with 10 bases that match TRBD1. V lost 5 bases, J lost 3 bases, and 8 bases stayed unmatched. Germline assignment: CDR1 MDHEN and CDR2 SYDVKM. The CDR3 consists of 16 residues. The CDR3, as DNA: TGTGCCAGCAGTAACCCCCGGGACAGGGGAACAGATACGCAGTATTTT. As protein: CASSNPRDRGTDTQYF.